Each of the 23 T cell receptor beta chains below was sequenced from the same sample in a study of blood T cell repertoires in COVID-19. Assay used: immunoSEQ multiplex PCR; TCRdb lists only in-frame clones, some missing. This sample has some 110,000 clones; roughly 90% occur once, and the top ten carry about 8%. Input material: peripheral blood. The source is a man in his 70s who had recovered from COVID-19.

The rearrangement uses TRBV7-9 and TRBJ2-7; 9 bases line up with TRBD1. CDR3 length: 15 amino acids. Germline CDR1 and CDR2: SEHNR and FQNEAQ (reference sequence). Trimming removed 5 bases from V and 1 base from J; junction bases left unmatched: 6. The CDR3 region is CASSAGQGHSYEQYF. DNA for the CDR3: TGTGCCAGCAGCGCCGGACAGGGGCATTCCTACGAGCAGTACTTC.

V and J are TRBV19 and TRBJ2-3, with 8 bases identical to TRBD2. V shed 5 bases and J 2 bases; nucleotides not matched to a gene: 12. Germline CDR1 is LNHDA and CDR2 is SQIVND (reference sequence). This CDR3 has 17 residues. CDR3 sequence reads: CASSRHSGRALTDTQYF. In DNA, the CDR3 is TGTGCCAGTAGTCGTCACAGCGGGAGAGCCCTCACAGATACGCAGTATTTT.

The V call is TRBV6-6, the J call TRBJ1-1, with no clear D. The length of the CDR3 is 10 residues. Trimming removed 5 bases from V and 11 bases from J, with 9 bases in between. Germline V gene sequence: CDR1 MNHNY, CDR2 SVGAGI (reference sequence). CDR3 in DNA: TGTGCCAGCAGTCTTCTGAGGGCTTTCTTT. Translating it yields CASSLLRAFF.

This rearrangement joins TRBV6-4 to TRBJ2-7, with 7 bases fitting TRBD2. This CDR3 contains 19 residues. Per the germline V gene, CDR1 is MRHNA and CDR2 is SNTAGT. The ends lost 6 bases at V and 0 bases at J; junction bases unmatched: 20. The DNA of the CDR3 is TGTGCCAGCAGCCACAGTGACGGGCTAGCGGAGCCCCGCTCCTACGAGCAGTACTTC. Protein: CASSHSDGLAEPRSYEQYF.

The V and J genes are TRBV7-3 and TRBJ2-3; TRBD2 matches 9 bases. The CDR3 covers 15 residues. Losses at the gene ends were 7 bases for V and 6 bases for J; bases not matched to a gene: 11. CDR1 is SGHTA, CDR2 FQGTGA, per germline. The CDR3 region is CASKKGGGRGDTQYF. The CDR3 DNA follows: TGTGCCAGCAAAAAGGGGGGCGGGAGGGGGGATACGCAGTATTTT.

The V and J genes are TRBV18 and TRBJ1-1; D unclear. CDR1 and CDR2 from the germline V gene are KGHSH and LQKENI. The CDR3 covers 14 residues. Trimming took off 6 bases at V and 3 bases at J, with 14 bases between the two ends. The CDR3 loop is CASSPLSRDTEAFF. The CDR3 region has the DNA TGTGCCAGCTCCCCCCTGAGCCGGGACACTGAAGCTTTCTTT. Supplemented by reference TRBV18 and TRBJ1-1, the full variable domain reads NAGVMQNPRHLVRRRGQEARLRCSPMKGHSHVYWYRQLPEEGLKFMVYLQKENIIDESGMPKERFSAEFPKEGPSILRIQQVVRGDSAAYFCASSPLSRDTEAFFGQGTRLTVV.

The genes are TRBV5-1 and TRBJ2-7; possible D gene TRBD1, 5 bases. The germline V and J ends were trimmed by 1 base and 6 bases, with 11 bases remaining between them. CDR1 SGHRS and CDR2 YFSETQ come from the germline V gene. The CDR3 is 13 residues long. The CDR3 here is CASSLSGLGEQYF. CDR3 sequence (DNA): TGCGCCAGCAGCTTGTCAGGGCTCGGCGAGCAGTACTTC.

The chain combines TRBV29-1 with TRBJ2-5, with TRBD2 as a possible D gene (7 bases). The CDR3 runs to 12 residues. Trimming took 6 bases from V and 3 from J, leaving 11 bases between them. Per germline, CDR1 SQVTM and CDR2 ANQGSEA. The CDR3 reads CSVAGAEETQYF. CDR3 sequence (DNA): TGCAGCGTCGCGGGGGCCGAAGAGACCCAGTACTTC.

CDR3 amino acids: CASSPVPFEGRSTDTQYF. CDR3 DNA: TGTGCCAGCAGCCCCGTCCCCTTCGAGGGCCGGAGTACAGATACGCAGTATTTT. The chain joins TRBV3-1 (or the pseudogene TRBV3-2) to TRBJ2-3, with D maybe TRBD2 (5 bases). Trimming took off 4 bases at V and 3 bases at J, with 23 bases between the two ends. Germline V gene data show CDR1 as LGHDT and CDR2 as YNNKEL (reference sequence). The CDR3 is 18 amino acids.

The V and J genes are TRBV2 and TRBJ2-3; TRBD1 is a possible D gene (5 bases). This CDR3 comprises 14 residues. The germline V and J ends were trimmed by 4 bases and 1 base, with 9 bases remaining between them. Germline CDR1 is SNHLY and CDR2 is FYNNEI. The CDR3 bases are TGTGCCAGCAGTGCGGACATGGGCACAGATACGCAGTATTTT. Translated, it gives CASSADMGTDTQYF.

The rearrangement links TRBV10-1 to TRBJ2-2; 11 bases map to TRBD2. Trimming at V came to 8 bases and at J to 7 bases, leaving 0 bases not matched to a gene. Germline values: CDR1 WNHNN, CDR2 SYGVQD (reference sequence). The length of the CDR3 is 12 residues. The CDR3 DNA sequence: TGCGCCAGCGGACTAGCGGGCGGGGAGCTGTTTTTT. Amino acids: CASGLAGGELFF.

This chain links TRBV6-1 with TRBJ2-7, with D possibly matching TRBD2 (6 bases). V lost 2 bases and J lost 3, with 14 bases in between. Germline lookup yields CDR1 MNHNS and CDR2 SASEGT. The CDR3 is 15 residues long. In DNA, the CDR3 is TGTGCCAGCAGTGAAAGGGCGGGACTCTACTACGAGCAGTACTTC. It encodes CASSERAGLYYEQYF.

The CDR3 region is CASSLGGTKNEQYF. CDR3 nucleotide sequence: TGTGCCAGCAGCTTAGGGGGGACGAAAAACGAGCAGTACTTC. This chain connects TRBV7-3 to TRBJ2-7; a weak D match, TRBD2 (6 bases). The CDR3 runs to 14 residues. V dropped 2 bases and J dropped 5 bases, with 13 bases sitting between them. CDR1 and CDR2 from the germline V gene are SGHTA and FQGTGA.

The chain uses TRBV30 and TRBJ2-7, with a tentative D call TRBD1 (5 bases). V gave up 1 base and J gave up 3 bases, with 16 bases separating them. This CDR3 has 15 amino acids. Germline values: CDR1 GTSNPN, CDR2 SVGIG (reference sequence). CDR3 region: CAWSAGQSPFYEQYF. CDR3 DNA: TGTGCCTGGAGTGCAGGGCAGAGCCCGTTCTACGAGCAGTACTTC.

This sequence joins TRBV7-3 and TRBJ2-7; D is perhaps TRBD2 (6 bases). Germline V gene data show CDR1 as SGHTA and CDR2 as FQGTGA. V gave up 2 bases and J gave up 5 bases, with 13 bases separating them. The CDR3 length is 14 residues. CDR3 in DNA: TGTGCCAGCAGCTTAGGGGGGAACAAAGACGAGCAGTACTTC. Translating gives CASSLGGNKDEQYF.

This chain links TRBV11-2 with TRBJ1-6; D remains ambiguous. The CDR3 covers 13 residues. V was trimmed by 5 bases and J by 6 bases, leaving 8 bases between them. In germline, CDR1 is SGHAT, CDR2 FQNNGV. CDR3 loop: CASSLVANSPLHF. CDR3 nucleotides: TGTGCCAGCAGCCTTGTAGCTAATTCACCCCTCCACTTT.

The chain uses TRBV4-3 and TRBJ1-3; D is uncertain. Trimming cost V 2 bases and J 0 bases, with 5 bases left between them. Germline V gene lookup returns CDR1 LGHNA and CDR2 YSLEER. The CDR3 covers 14 residues. The CDR3 region has the DNA TGCGCCAGCAGCCAATGGAGCTCTGGAAACACCATATATTTT. Amino acids: CASSQWSSGNTIYF.

This chain links TRBV12-5 with TRBJ2-1; 9 bases fit TRBD2. CDR1 is LGHNT and CDR2 is FRNRAP in the germline V gene. This CDR3 contains 15 residues. The trim removed 5 bases at V and 4 bases at J, leaving 6 bases unmatched. The CDR3 sequence is CASGLLGLAYNEQFF. The CDR3 DNA follows: TGTGCTAGTGGTCTGCTGGGACTAGCATACAATGAGCAGTTCTTC.

CDR3: CASSLVATGELFF. The CDR3 bases are TGTGCCAGCAGCTTAGTAGCGACCGGGGAGCTGTTTTTT. The chain joins TRBV7-9 to TRBJ2-2; TRBD2 might be the D (5 bases). The ends were cut back, 1 base at V and 5 bases at J, with 5 bases in the middle. This CDR3 is 13 amino acids long. The germline V gene encodes CDR1 SEHNR and CDR2 FQNEAQ (reference sequence).

The chain links TRBV6-7 to TRBJ2-1; 7 bases fit TRBD1. TRBV6-7 is marked as an open reading frame, function uncertain. The CDR3 loop spans 14 amino acids. The ends lost 5 bases at V and 2 bases at J; junction bases unmatched: 3. CDR3 nucleotides: TGTGCCAGCAGTGGGGACAGAGCCTACAATGAGCAGTTCTTC. Its protein product is CASSGDRAYNEQFF.

The V call is TRBV4-2, the J call TRBJ2-3, with a weak D call TRBD2 (5 bases). The V end was cut by 0 bases, the J end by 0 bases, with 13 bases between. Germline loops: CDR1 LGHNA, CDR2 YNFKEQ. The CDR3 loop spans 17 amino acids. CDR3 amino acids: CASSQEGTRTSTDTQYF. CDR3 DNA: TGTGCCAGCAGCCAAGAGGGAACAAGGACTAGCACAGATACGCAGTATTTT.

The J gene is TRBJ1-5, the V gene TRBV28, with TRBD1 as a possible D gene (6 bases). CDR1 and CDR2 (germline): MDHEN, SYDVKM. V was clipped by 2 bases and J by 5 bases, with 13 bases between them. This CDR3 comprises 15 residues. Here the CDR3 DNA reads TGTGCCAGCAGTTTAACAGGGTATGGTCATCAGCCCCAGCATTTT. Amino acid sequence: CASSLTGYGHQPQHF.

The chain recombines TRBV18 with TRBJ2-7; tentative D call: TRBD1 (6 bases). The V end lost 0 bases, the J end lost 5 bases, and 14 bases lay between the germline ends. The CDR3 runs 15 residues. Germline values: CDR1 KGHSH, CDR2 LQKENI. The CDR3 nucleotides read TGTGCCAGCTCACCACCGGGCCCGCAGGGGAACGAGCAGTACTTC. It encodes CASSPPGPQGNEQYF.